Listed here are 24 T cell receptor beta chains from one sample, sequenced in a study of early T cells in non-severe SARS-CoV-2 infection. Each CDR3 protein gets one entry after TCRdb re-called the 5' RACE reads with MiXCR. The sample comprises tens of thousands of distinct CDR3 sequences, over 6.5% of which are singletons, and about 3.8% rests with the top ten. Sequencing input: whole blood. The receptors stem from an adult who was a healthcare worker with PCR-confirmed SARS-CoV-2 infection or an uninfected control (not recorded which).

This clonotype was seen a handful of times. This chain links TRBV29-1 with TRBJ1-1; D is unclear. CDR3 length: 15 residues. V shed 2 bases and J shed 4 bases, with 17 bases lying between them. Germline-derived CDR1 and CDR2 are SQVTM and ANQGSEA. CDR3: CSVELTSSSTTEAFF. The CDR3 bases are TGCAGCGTTGAACTCACTTCCTCCTCAACCACTGAAGCTTTCTTT.

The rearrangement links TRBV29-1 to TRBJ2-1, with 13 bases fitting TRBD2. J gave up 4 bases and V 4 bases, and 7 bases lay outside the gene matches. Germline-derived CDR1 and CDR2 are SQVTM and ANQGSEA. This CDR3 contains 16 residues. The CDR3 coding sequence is TGCAGCGTTGTTCCCACTAGCGGGAGGGCTTACAATGAGCAGTTCTTC. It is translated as CSVVPTSGRAYNEQFF.

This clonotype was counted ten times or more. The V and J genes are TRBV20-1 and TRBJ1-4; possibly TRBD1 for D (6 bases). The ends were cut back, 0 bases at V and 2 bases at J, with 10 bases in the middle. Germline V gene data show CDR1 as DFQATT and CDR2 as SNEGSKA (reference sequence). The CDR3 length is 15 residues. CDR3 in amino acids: CSARDGGGTNEKLFF. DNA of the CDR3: TGCAGTGCTAGAGATGGTGGGGGCACTAATGAAAAACTGTTTTTT.

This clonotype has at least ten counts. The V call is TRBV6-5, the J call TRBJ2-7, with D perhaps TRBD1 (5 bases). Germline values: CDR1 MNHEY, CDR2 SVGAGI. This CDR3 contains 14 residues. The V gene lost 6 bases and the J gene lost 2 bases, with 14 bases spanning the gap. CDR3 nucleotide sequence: TGTGCCAGCAGCCTCGGACACCAAGCCTACGAGCAGTACTTC. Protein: CASSLGHQAYEQYF.

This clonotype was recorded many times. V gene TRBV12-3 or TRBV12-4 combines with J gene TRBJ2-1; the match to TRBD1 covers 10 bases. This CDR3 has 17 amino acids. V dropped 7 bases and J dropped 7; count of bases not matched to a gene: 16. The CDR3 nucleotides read TGTGCCAGCACTTCATTCCTCCGGGACAGGGGTGATAATGAGCAGTTCTTC. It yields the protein CASTSFLRDRGDNEQFF.

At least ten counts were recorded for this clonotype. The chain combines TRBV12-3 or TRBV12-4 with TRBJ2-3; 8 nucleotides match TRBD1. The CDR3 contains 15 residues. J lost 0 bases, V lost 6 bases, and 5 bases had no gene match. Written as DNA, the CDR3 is TGTGCCAGCAGGCGGACAGGGATTAGCACAGATACGCAGTATTTT. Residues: CASRRTGISTDTQYF.

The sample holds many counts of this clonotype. CDR3 in DNA: TGTGCCAGCAGTTCTACAGGAAAGGGGGGAAATGAGCAGTTCTTC. This sequence encodes CASSSTGKGGNEQFF. The genes are TRBV28 and TRBJ2-1; D is tentatively TRBD1 or TRBD2 (6 bases each). The CDR3 length is 15 residues. The germline gives CDR1 MDHEN, CDR2 SYDVKM. V was cut by 4 bases and J by 7 bases, with 17 bases left in between.

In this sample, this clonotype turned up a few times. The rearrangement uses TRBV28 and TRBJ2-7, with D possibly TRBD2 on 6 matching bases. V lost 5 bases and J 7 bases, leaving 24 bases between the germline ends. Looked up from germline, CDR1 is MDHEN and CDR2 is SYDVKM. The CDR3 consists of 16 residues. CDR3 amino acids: CASSHPSTTRELEQYF. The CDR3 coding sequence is TGTGCCAGCAGTCACCCGTCCACTACACGGGAGCTTGAGCAGTACTTC.

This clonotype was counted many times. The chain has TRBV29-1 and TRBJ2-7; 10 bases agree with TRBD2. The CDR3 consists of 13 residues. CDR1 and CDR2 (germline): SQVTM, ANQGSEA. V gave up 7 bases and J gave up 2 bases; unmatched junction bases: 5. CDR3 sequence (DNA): TGCAGCGGCTGGACTAGCGGTACCTACGAGCAGTACTTC. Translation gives CSGWTSGTYEQYF.

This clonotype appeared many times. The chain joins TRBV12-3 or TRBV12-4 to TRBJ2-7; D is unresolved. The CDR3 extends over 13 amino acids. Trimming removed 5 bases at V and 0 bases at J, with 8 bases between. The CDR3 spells CASSTRTSYEQYF. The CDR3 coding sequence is TGTGCCAGCAGTACCCGGACCTCCTACGAGCAGTACTTC.

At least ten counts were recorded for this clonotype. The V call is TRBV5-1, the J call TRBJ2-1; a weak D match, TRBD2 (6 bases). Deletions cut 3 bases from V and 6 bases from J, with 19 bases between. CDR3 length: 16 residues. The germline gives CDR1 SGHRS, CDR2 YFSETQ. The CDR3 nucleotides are TGCGCCAGCAGCTCGGAGTCGGGAGCAGTCCCCAATGAGCAGTTCTTC. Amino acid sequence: CASSSESGAVPNEQFF.

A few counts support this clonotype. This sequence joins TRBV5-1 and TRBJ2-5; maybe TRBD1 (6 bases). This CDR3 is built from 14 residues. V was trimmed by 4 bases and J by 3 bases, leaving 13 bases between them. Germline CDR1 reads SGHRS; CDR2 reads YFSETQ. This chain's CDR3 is CASSPGTRKETQYF. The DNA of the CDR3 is TGCGCCAGCAGCCCGGGGACACGGAAAGAGACCCAGTACTTC. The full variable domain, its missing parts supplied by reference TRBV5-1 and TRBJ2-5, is KAGVTQTPRYLIKTRGQQVTLSCSPISGHRSVSWYQQTPGQGLQFLFEYFSETQRNKGNFPGRFSGRQFSNSRSEMNVSTLELGDSALYLCASSPGTRKETQYFGPGTRLLVL.

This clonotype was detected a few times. The CDR3 sequence: CASSHPERDRPSWGQFF. DNA for the CDR3: TGTGCCAGCAGCCACCCCGAACGGGACAGGCCCTCCTGGGGGCAGTTCTTC. The J gene is TRBJ2-1, the V gene TRBV11-2; 8 nucleotides line up with TRBD1. V gave up 5 bases and J gave up 12 bases; unmatched junction bases: 21. This CDR3 has 17 residues. Per germline, CDR1 SGHAT and CDR2 FQNNGV.

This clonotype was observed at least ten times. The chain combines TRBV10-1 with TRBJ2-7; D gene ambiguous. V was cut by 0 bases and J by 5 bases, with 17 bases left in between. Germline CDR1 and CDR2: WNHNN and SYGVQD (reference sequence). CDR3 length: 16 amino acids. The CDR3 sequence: CASSESLSPESNEQYF. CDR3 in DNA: TGCGCCAGCAGTGAGTCCCTTAGCCCCGAAAGTAACGAGCAGTACTTC.

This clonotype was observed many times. This CDR3 reads CSARGLAGAYNEQFF. The CDR3 bases are TGCAGTGCTAGAGGTCTAGCGGGAGCCTACAATGAGCAGTTCTTC. The rearrangement links TRBV20-1 to TRBJ2-1; 10 nucleotides align to TRBD2. V lost 1 base to trimming and J lost 2 bases; unmatched junction nucleotides: 2. CDR1 and CDR2 from the germline V gene are DFQATT and SNEGSKA (reference sequence). The CDR3 length is 15 residues.

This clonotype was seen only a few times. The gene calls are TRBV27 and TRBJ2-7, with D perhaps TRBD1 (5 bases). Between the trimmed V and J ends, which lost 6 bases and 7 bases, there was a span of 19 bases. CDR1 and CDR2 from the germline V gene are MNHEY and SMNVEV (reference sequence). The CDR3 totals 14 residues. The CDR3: CASRITETVTEQYF. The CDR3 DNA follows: TGTGCCAGCAGAATCACTGAGACAGTTACGGAGCAGTACTTC.

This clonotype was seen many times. CDR3 loop: CASSQGTSAQETQYF. In DNA, the CDR3 is TGTGCCAGCAGCCAAGGAACTAGCGCACAAGAGACCCAGTACTTC. The chain joins TRBV4-2 to TRBJ2-5; TRBD2 aligns across 7 bases. Germline V CDR1 and CDR2: LGHNA, YNFKEQ. The CDR3 runs 15 residues. Trimming removed 1 base from V and 2 bases from J; junction bases left unmatched: 4.

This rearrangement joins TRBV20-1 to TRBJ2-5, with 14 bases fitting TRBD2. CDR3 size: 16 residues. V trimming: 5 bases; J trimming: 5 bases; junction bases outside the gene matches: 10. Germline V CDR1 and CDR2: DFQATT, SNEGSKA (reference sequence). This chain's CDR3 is CSAARLAGGPYETQYF. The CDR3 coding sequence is TGCAGTGCTGCTAGACTAGCGGGAGGGCCCTATGAGACCCAGTACTTC.

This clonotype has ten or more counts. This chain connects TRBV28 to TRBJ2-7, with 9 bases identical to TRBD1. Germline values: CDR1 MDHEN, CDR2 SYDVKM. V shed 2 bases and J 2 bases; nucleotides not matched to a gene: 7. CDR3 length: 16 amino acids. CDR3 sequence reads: CASSLLGTGRPYEQYF. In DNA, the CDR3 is TGTGCCAGCAGTTTACTTGGGACAGGGAGGCCCTACGAGCAGTACTTC.

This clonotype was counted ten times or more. CDR3 amino acids: CAISEDSGGTYNEQFF. Here the CDR3 DNA reads TGTGCCATCAGTGAGGACTCGGGAGGTACCTACAATGAGCAGTTCTTC. V usage is TRBV10-3 and J usage is TRBJ2-1, with 7 bases identical to TRBD2. Looked up from germline, CDR1 is ENHRY and CDR2 is SYGVKD. The CDR3 totals 16 residues. The junction had 6 bases not matched to a gene; V was cut back by 2 bases and J by 2 bases.

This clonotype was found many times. CDR3 in amino acids: CASSQDLGLAEAFF. In DNA form, the CDR3 reads TGTGCCAGCAGCCAAGATTTGGGGCTGGCTGAAGCTTTCTTT. The chain has TRBV3-1 and TRBJ1-1; weak D call: TRBD1 (5 bases). V dropped 0 bases and J dropped 6 bases, with 11 bases sitting between them. In germline, CDR1 is LGHDT, CDR2 YNNKEL (reference sequence). CDR3 size: 14 residues.

Here the CDR3 reads CASSFRGGEGNYGYTF. In DNA form, the CDR3 reads TGTGCCAGCAGCTTCCGGGGCGGTGAGGGTAACTATGGCTACACCTTC. The chain carries TRBV7-8 and TRBJ1-2; D is possibly TRBD1 (5 bases). CDR3 length: 16 residues. Germline V lookup: CDR1 SGHVS, CDR2 FQNEAQ. The germline V and J ends were trimmed by 3 bases and 1 base, with 15 bases remaining between them.

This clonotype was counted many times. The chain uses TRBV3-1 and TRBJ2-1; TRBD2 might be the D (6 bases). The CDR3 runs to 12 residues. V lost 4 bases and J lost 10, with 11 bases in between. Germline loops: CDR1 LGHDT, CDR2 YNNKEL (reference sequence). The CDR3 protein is CASSLIRGEQFF. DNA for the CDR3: TGTGCCAGCAGCCTGATTCGGGGGGAGCAGTTCTTC.

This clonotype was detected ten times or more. The CDR3 region is CATEPSGPQGGEQYF. CDR3 in DNA: TGTGCCACTGAACCCTCGGGACCCCAAGGTGGCGAGCAGTACTTC. The chain is built from TRBV28 and TRBJ2-7, with D perhaps TRBD1 or TRBD2 (5 bases each). Deletions cut 10 bases from V and 6 bases from J, with 25 bases between. The germline V gene encodes CDR1 MDHEN and CDR2 SYDVKM. This CDR3 comprises 15 residues.